Presented here are 32 T cell receptor beta chains from one specimen sequenced in a study of blood T cell repertoires in COVID-19. Only in-frame clones appear in the TCRdb table, and some are missing; sequencing was by immunoSEQ multiplex PCR. The table records about 500,000 clones, approximately 88% of them present only once. Sequenced sample: peripheral blood. These TCRs come from a woman aged 45-60 years with COVID-19, enrolled during active disease.

The chain recombines TRBV5-5 with TRBJ1-6; D ambiguous. The ends were cut back, 2 bases at V and 11 bases at J, with 17 bases in the middle. This CDR3 region has 15 residues. Germline V CDR1 and CDR2: SGHKS, YYEKEE (reference sequence). For the CDR3, the DNA is TGTGCCAGCAGCTTCTTAGAGGGTTTAGTTCCACCCCTCCACTTT. Its protein is CASSFLEGLVPPLHF.

The rearrangement uses TRBV5-1 and TRBJ2-3; 9 nucleotides line up with TRBD1. The V and J ends lost 6 bases and 3 bases, in that order; junction bases with no gene match: 5. The CDR3 has 14 amino acids. Germline assignment: CDR1 SGHRS and CDR2 YFSETQ. The CDR3 spells CASKTGGQTDTQYF. As DNA, the CDR3 is TGCGCCAGCAAGACAGGGGGGCAGACAGATACGCAGTATTTT.

The J gene is TRBJ2-3, the V gene TRBV5-4; 7 positions match TRBD1. The CDR3 extends over 15 amino acids. The germline V gene has CDR1 SGHNT and CDR2 YYREEE (reference sequence). The V gene end was trimmed by 1 base and the J gene end by 1 base; junction bases not matched to a gene: 3. The CDR3 DNA follows: TGTGCCAGCAGCTTGAGGGGGCCGGGCACAGATACGCAGTATTTT. It encodes CASSLRGPGTDTQYF.

The genes are TRBV7-8 and TRBJ2-2; 7 bases align to TRBD1. Per the germline V gene, CDR1 is SGHVS and CDR2 is FQNEAQ. This CDR3 is built from 14 residues. Losses at the gene ends were 5 bases for V and 4 bases for J; bases not matched to a gene: 4. The CDR3 DNA sequence: TGTGCCAGCAGCGCGGACAGGTCCACCGGGGAGCTGTTTTTT. Translated, it gives CASSADRSTGELFF. Full variable domain (rest looked up from reference TRBV7-8 and TRBJ2-2): GAGVSQSPRYKVAKRGQDVALRCDPISGHVSLFWYQQALGQGPEFLTYFQNEAQLDKSGLPSDRFFAERPEGSVSTLKIQRTQQEDSAVYLCASSADRSTGELFFGEGSRLTVL.

The chain employs TRBV6-5 and TRBJ2-1, with TRBD2 matching over 11 bases. Germline lookup yields CDR1 MNHEY and CDR2 SVGAGI. Losses at the gene ends were 6 bases for V and 9 bases for J; bases not matched to a gene: 4. CDR3 size: 13 residues. This CDR3 reads CASRGLAAFEQFF. The CDR3 bases are TGTGCCAGCAGGGGACTAGCGGCGTTTGAGCAGTTCTTC.

The chain is built from TRBV20-1 and TRBJ2-5, with D unresolved. Germline-derived CDR1 and CDR2 are DFQATT and SNEGSKA (reference sequence). CDR3 length equals 12 residues. V dropped 3 bases and J dropped 9 bases, with 14 bases sitting between them. CDR3 residues: CSASLLSMAQYF. The CDR3 DNA follows: TGCAGTGCTAGTTTGCTATCCATGGCCCAGTACTTC.

The chain joins TRBV28 to TRBJ1-4; 8 nucleotides line up with TRBD1. V lost 8 bases and J lost 3; bases outside the gene matches: 14. The CDR3 consists of 17 residues. Germline V gives CDR1 MDHEN, CDR2 SYDVKM. CDR3 DNA sequence: TGTGCCAGCGTACCCCGCGGCAGGGGGCAGGCTAATGAAAAACTGTTTTTT. As protein: CASVPRGRGQANEKLFF. The full variable domain, completed using reference TRBV28 and TRBJ1-4, is DVKVTQSSRYLVKRTGEKVFLECVQDMDHENMFWYRQDPGLGLRLIYFSYDVKMKEKGDIPEGYSVSREKKERFSLILESASTNQTSMYLCASVPRGRGQANEKLFFGSGTQLSVL.

The chain carries TRBV28 and TRBJ2-5; the match to TRBD2 covers 7 bases. Germline assignment: CDR1 MDHEN and CDR2 SYDVKM. There are 13 residues in the CDR3. The J segment lost 5 bases and the V segment lost 5 bases, leaving 5 bases of the junction unmatched. Here the CDR3 DNA reads TGTGCCAGCAGTCCCCTAGCGGAGGAGACCCAGTACTTC. This gives the protein CASSPLAEETQYF. Using reference TRBV28 and TRBJ2-5 for the parts outside the CDR3, the full variable domain is DVKVTQSSRYLVKRTGEKVFLECVQDMDHENMFWYRQDPGLGLRLIYFSYDVKMKEKGDIPEGYSVSREKKERFSLILESASTNQTSMYLCASSPLAEETQYFGPGTRLLVL.

The chain employs TRBV6-5 and TRBJ2-3; 8 positions agree with TRBD1. CDR1 is MNHEY, CDR2 SVGAGI, per germline. V shed 4 bases and J 3 bases; nucleotides not matched to a gene: 3. CDR3 size: 14 residues. CDR3 region: CASSSGTGTDTQYF. The CDR3 DNA is TGTGCCAGCAGTTCGGGGACAGGAACAGATACGCAGTATTTT.

This clone has only one observation. The junction does not match germline at one end; this may be a read error. The chain recombines TRBV7-8 with TRBJ2-7; 9 positions agree with TRBD1. CDR1 and CDR2 (germline): SGHVS, FQNEAQ. The CDR3 runs to 14 residues. The CDR3 DNA follows: TGTGCCAGCAGCCCAGGGACAGGGTCCTCCGAGCAGTACTTC. Translated, it gives CASSPGTGSSEQYF.

The chain combines TRBV3-1 (or the pseudogene TRBV3-2) with TRBJ1-1; D remains unclear. Germline assignment: CDR1 LGHDT and CDR2 YNNKEL (reference sequence). V lost 3 bases and J lost 4, with 21 bases in between. This CDR3 contains 17 residues. This CDR3 reads CASSHGIREGGGTEAFF. The CDR3 coding sequence is TGTGCCAGCAGCCATGGTATTCGCGAGGGTGGTGGCACTGAAGCTTTCTTT.

This clone was recorded once. The CDR3 sequence: CASSGGLDEKLFF. The CDR3 region has the DNA TGTGCCAGTAGCGGGGGGTTAGATGAAAAACTGTTTTTT. The gene calls are TRBV19 and TRBJ1-4; tentative D call: TRBD1 (5 bases). Trimming removed 6 bases from V and 6 bases from J, with 11 bases in between. The CDR3 runs 13 residues. Germline loops: CDR1 LNHDA, CDR2 SQIVND (reference sequence). Together with reference TRBV19 and TRBJ1-4, the CDR3 gives the full variable domain: DGGITQSPKYLFRKEGQNVTLSCEQNLNHDAMYWYRQDPGQGLRLIYYSQIVNDFQKGDIAEGYSVSREKKESFPLTVTSAQKNPTAFYLCASSGGLDEKLFFGSGTQLSVL.

The chain links TRBV19 to TRBJ1-1; D is ambiguous. Trimming pared 5 bases from V and 3 bases from J, leaving 16 bases between. Per germline, CDR1 LNHDA and CDR2 SQIVND (reference sequence). The CDR3 is 15 amino acids. This chain's CDR3 is CASSFERRRDTEAFF. In DNA form, the CDR3 reads TGTGCCAGTAGTTTCGAGAGGAGGCGGGACACTGAAGCTTTCTTT.

The chain joins TRBV19 to TRBJ2-7; maybe TRBD1 (6 bases). Trimming left V 6 bases short and J 3 bases short, with 12 bases between. CDR3 size: 13 residues. Germline lookup yields CDR1 LNHDA and CDR2 SQIVND (reference sequence). CDR3 in DNA: TGTGCCAGTAGCCTAGGCAGGGGCTACGAGCAGTACTTC. It specifies CASSLGRGYEQYF.

The V gene is TRBV9, the J gene TRBJ2-3; TRBD2 is a possible D gene (6 bases). Germline V CDR1 and CDR2: SGDLS, YYNGEE. V lost 4 bases and J 2 bases, leaving 14 bases between the germline ends. This CDR3 contains 15 residues. CDR3 bases: TGTGCCAGCAGCCCGGGACTGTTCTCCACAGATACGCAGTATTTT. This sequence encodes CASSPGLFSTDTQYF.

V usage is TRBV19 and J usage is TRBJ2-7; 8 positions match TRBD2. V dropped 4 bases and J dropped 0; count of bases not matched to a gene: 5. CDR1 and CDR2 (germline): LNHDA, SQIVND (reference sequence). The CDR3 is 15 residues long. The DNA of the CDR3 is TGTGCCAGTAGTACCCTACTAGCGGCCTCCTACGAGCAGTACTTC. Protein product: CASSTLLAASYEQYF.

This rearrangement joins TRBV10-1 to TRBJ1-1; D ambiguous. The CDR3 extends over 17 amino acids. Germline values: CDR1 WNHNN, CDR2 SYGVQD (reference sequence). V was clipped by 0 bases and J by 0 bases, with 14 bases between them. The chain's CDR3 is CASSESPLQWMNTEAFF. The CDR3 DNA sequence: TGCGCCAGCAGTGAGTCTCCCCTACAGTGGATGAACACTGAAGCTTTCTTT.

The chain combines TRBV6-4 with TRBJ1-5; no reliable D call. The CDR3 contains 14 residues. Germline values: CDR1 MRHNA, CDR2 SNTAGT. V lost 6 bases, J lost 10 bases, and 19 bases lay in between. The CDR3 protein is CASSYRAGGDPQHF. The CDR3 nucleotides are TGTGCCAGCAGCTATCGGGCCGGCGGGGATCCCCAGCATTTT.

This clone came up once. The chain uses TRBV12-5 and TRBJ2-6; D remains unclear. Germline lookup yields CDR1 LGHNT and CDR2 FRNRAP. The length of the CDR3 is 15 residues. Trimming took off 3 bases at V and 0 bases at J, with 6 bases between the two ends. The CDR3 here is CASGLQRSGANVLTF. CDR3 coding DNA: TGTGCTAGTGGTTTACAACGCTCTGGGGCCAACGTCCTGACTTTC.

This chain joins TRBV24-1 and TRBJ2-7; 7 bases map to TRBD1. The CDR3 extends over 13 amino acids. CDR1 and CDR2 from the germline V gene are KGHDR and SFDVKD. Losses at the gene ends were 4 bases for V and 5 bases for J; bases not matched to a gene: 4. CDR3 in amino acids: CATSDPGTDEQYF. CDR3 sequence (DNA): TGTGCCACCAGTGACCCTGGGACAGACGAGCAGTACTTC.

V is TRBV25-1 and J is TRBJ1-3; TRBD1 aligns across 10 bases. Germline V lookup: CDR1 MGHDK, CDR2 SYGVNS. This CDR3 is built from 14 residues. V lost 7 bases, J lost 4 bases, and 4 bases stayed unmatched. CDR3 in amino acids: CASTDRGAGNTIYF. The CDR3 DNA sequence: TGTGCCAGCACGGACAGGGGGGCGGGAAACACCATATATTTT.

The chain joins TRBV7-2 to TRBJ1-3; perhaps TRBD1 as D (5 bases). Between the trimmed V and J ends, which lost 1 base and 2 bases, there was a span of 9 bases. Germline assignment: CDR1 SGHTA and CDR2 FQGNSA. The CDR3 length is 15 residues. The CDR3 is CASSLGTGTGNTIYF. CDR3 DNA: TGTGCCAGCAGCTTAGGAACAGGAACTGGAAACACCATATATTTT.

V usage is TRBV24-1 and J usage is TRBJ2-1; 7 nucleotides line up with TRBD1. The V gene end was trimmed by 6 bases and the J gene end by 7 bases; junction bases not matched to a gene: 8. The germline gives CDR1 KGHDR, CDR2 SFDVKD. The CDR3 totals 14 residues. In DNA, the CDR3 is TGTGCCACCAGTACAGGGGCTATTTCTAATGAGCAGTTCTTC. Translating gives CATSTGAISNEQFF.

This clone was seen more than once but under ten times. This chain links TRBV9 with TRBJ1-6; tentative D call: TRBD1 (6 bases). From germline, CDR1 is SGDLS and CDR2 YYNGEE. Between the trimmed V and J ends, which lost 2 bases and 7 bases, there was a span of 13 bases. The CDR3 spans 15 residues. The CDR3 spells CASSVDRTKNSPLHF. The CDR3 nucleotides read TGTGCCAGCAGCGTCGACAGGACGAAAAATTCACCCCTCCACTTT. Drawing the rest from reference TRBV9 and TRBJ1-6, the complete variable domain is DSGVTQTPKHLITATGQRVTLRCSPRSGDLSVYWYQQSLDQGLQFLIQYYNGEERAKGNILERFSAQQFPDLHSELNLSSLELGDSALYFCASSVDRTKNSPLHFGNGTRLTVT.

The chain is built from TRBV27 and TRBJ1-2; D unresolved. This CDR3 is built from 13 residues. Trimming stripped 5 bases from V and 4 bases from J, with 11 bases between. CDR1 MNHEY and CDR2 SMNVEV come from the germline V gene (reference sequence). CDR3 bases: TGTGCCAGCAGTCCTAAGCGCAGCTATGGCTACACCTTC. Translated, it gives CASSPKRSYGYTF.

In DNA form, the CDR3 reads TGTGCCAGTAGTATTGGGACTAGCGTACACGAGCAGTACTTC. Translating it yields CASSIGTSVHEQYF. V is TRBV19 and J is TRBJ2-7, with 10 bases matching TRBD2. V shed 3 bases, J shed 5 bases, and the junction held 4 bases outside the gene matches. The CDR3 length is 14 residues. Germline values: CDR1 LNHDA, CDR2 SQIVND (reference sequence).

The chain uses TRBV5-1 and TRBJ1-2, with D possibly TRBD1 on 6 matching bases. The CDR3 is made up of 15 amino acids. The V and J ends lost 2 bases and 4 bases respectively, with 15 bases between them. CDR1 is SGHRS, CDR2 YFSETQ, per germline. Here the CDR3 reads CASSFSGGAGYGYTF. The CDR3 DNA sequence: TGCGCCAGCAGCTTTTCGGGGGGCGCAGGCTATGGCTACACCTTC. Full variable domain (missing parts from reference TRBV5-1 and TRBJ1-2): KAGVTQTPRYLIKTRGQQVTLSCSPISGHRSVSWYQQTPGQGLQFLFEYFSETQRNKGNFPGRFSGRQFSNSRSEMNVSTLELGDSALYLCASSFSGGAGYGYTFGSGTRLTVV.

This chain uses TRBV4-2 with TRBJ2-1; TRBD2 aligns across 15 bases. Germline V gives CDR1 LGHNA, CDR2 YNFKEQ. The V gene end was trimmed by 6 bases and the J gene end by 9 bases; junction bases not matched to a gene: 9. The CDR3 length is 16 residues. CDR3 region: CASSRTSGGARPEQFF. In DNA, the CDR3 is TGTGCCAGCAGTCGGACTAGCGGGGGGGCCCGGCCTGAGCAGTTCTTC.

V gene TRBV6-4 combines with J gene TRBJ1-1; perhaps TRBD1 as D (5 bases). Per the germline V gene, CDR1 is MRHNA and CDR2 is SNTAGT. CDR3 length equals 13 residues. Between the trimmed V and J ends, which lost 6 bases and 2 bases, there was a span of 10 bases. The CDR3, as DNA: TGTGCCAGCAGGGCAGGGTCAAACACTGAAGCTTTCTTT. This translates into CASRAGSNTEAFF.

V is TRBV9 and J is TRBJ2-1; no firm D call. V lost 3 bases to trimming and J lost 0 bases, with 7 bases between them. This CDR3 comprises 14 residues. Germline V CDR1 and CDR2: SGDLS, YYNGEE. The DNA of the CDR3 is TGTGCCAGCAGCGGCGCGGCCTCCTACAATGAGCAGTTCTTC. Protein: CASSGAASYNEQFF.

On this clone itself: Other DNA sequences within the sample encode an identical CDR3. The CDR3 sequence is CASRETGVTNEKLFF. CDR3 nucleotides: TGTGCCAGCAGGGAAACAGGGGTAACTAATGAAAAACTGTTTTTT. V usage is TRBV2 and J usage is TRBJ1-4; 7 positions agree with TRBD1. Germline V lookup: CDR1 SNHLY, CDR2 FYNNEI. This CDR3 is 15 amino acids long. V lost 6 bases, J lost 1 base, and 5 bases stayed unmatched.

The rearrangement joins TRBV6-4 to TRBJ2-1; 9 nucleotides align to TRBD2. The CDR3 consists of 15 residues. The V gene's germline CDR1 is MRHNA and CDR2 SNTAGT. The V and J ends lost 7 bases and 4 bases, in that order; junction bases with no gene match: 8. In DNA form, the CDR3 reads TGTGCCAGCAAAGTCATGGCGGGGGGGTACAATGAGCAGTTCTTC. It translates to CASKVMAGGYNEQFF.